One and the same sample provided the 23 T cell receptor beta chains below, sequenced in a study of blood T cell repertoires in COVID-19. Using immunoSEQ multiplex PCR, the repertoire was profiled, and TCRdb retains in-frame clones only, with some absent. This table has over 150,000 clones, 75% to 85% appearing once. What was sequenced was peripheral blood. Every receptor here comes from a human donor in a cohort sampled during active COVID-19.

The rearrangement uses TRBV4-1 and TRBJ2-7; weak D call: TRBD2 (6 bases). Trimming stripped 1 base from V and 1 base from J, with 11 bases between. The CDR3 contains 15 residues. CDR1 is MGHRA and CDR2 is YSYEKL in the germline V gene. CDR3 protein: CASSQAEGQSYEQYF. CDR3 coding DNA: TGCGCCAGCAGCCAAGCGGAGGGCCAGTCCTACGAGCAGTACTTC.

The genes are TRBV19 and TRBJ2-1; D is perhaps TRBD2 (6 bases). The CDR3 loop spans 16 amino acids. V was shortened by 3 bases and J by 4 bases, with 16 bases between the two germline ends. Germline V gene lookup returns CDR1 LNHDA and CDR2 SQIVND (reference sequence). The CDR3 region is CASSMPRAAGYNEQFF. The CDR3 nucleotides are TGTGCCAGTAGTATGCCCCGGGCCGCGGGGTACAATGAGCAGTTCTTC.

The genes are TRBV2 and TRBJ2-7; 8 bases agree with TRBD2. Germline assignment: CDR1 SNHLY and CDR2 FYNNEI. V shed 5 bases, J shed 6 bases, and the junction held 12 bases outside the gene matches. CDR3 length equals 15 residues. The CDR3 DNA follows: TGTGCCAGCAGTTACCAAGCGGGAGTGTTGTTCGAGCAGTACTTC. It encodes CASSYQAGVLFEQYF.

The rearrangement uses TRBV18 and TRBJ1-5; D might be TRBD1 (5 bases). Looked up from germline, CDR1 is KGHSH and CDR2 is LQKENI. Trimming shortened V by 6 bases and J by 6 bases, and 15 bases separated the two germline ends. The CDR3 contains 14 residues. The chain's CDR3 is CASSAEWGGQPQHF. In DNA, the CDR3 is TGTGCCAGCTCCGCGGAGTGGGGGGGTCAGCCCCAGCATTTT.

This chain's CDR3 is CSARGAVKAFF. Here the CDR3 DNA reads TGCAGTGCCAGGGGTGCGGTTAAAGCTTTCTTT. The V and J genes are TRBV20-1 and TRBJ1-1; weak D call: TRBD1 (6 bases). The CDR3 length is 11 residues. Germline-derived CDR1 and CDR2 are DFQATT and SNEGSKA (reference sequence). Trimming pared 6 bases from V and 9 bases from J, leaving 14 bases between.

J is TRBJ2-1 and V is TRBV4-1, with a possible D match to TRBD1 (6 bases). Germline lookup yields CDR1 MGHRA and CDR2 YSYEKL. Trimming shortened V by 0 bases and J by 4 bases, and 16 bases separated the two germline ends. This CDR3 is 17 amino acids long. CDR3 coding DNA: TGCGCCAGCAGCCAAGAGGGCAGGACAGAGAAGTACAATGAGCAGTTCTTC. Translating it yields CASSQEGRTEKYNEQFF.

This chain connects TRBV19 to TRBJ2-5; 11 nucleotides align to TRBD2. Germline V CDR1 and CDR2: LNHDA, SQIVND (reference sequence). V dropped 6 bases and J dropped 4; count of bases not matched to a gene: 19. The CDR3 runs 19 residues. DNA of the CDR3: TGTGCCAGTAGCCGAGGAATCACGCTAGCGGGAGGCTCTTCAGAGACCCAGTACTTC. This sequence encodes CASSRGITLAGGSSETQYF.

This rearrangement joins TRBV28 to TRBJ1-1, with D maybe TRBD1 (5 bases). This CDR3 contains 15 residues. With 7 bases removed from V and 4 bases from J, the gap between germline ends came to 19 bases. Germline loops: CDR1 MDHEN, CDR2 SYDVKM. The CDR3 sequence is CASKRGRGRGTEAFF. CDR3 DNA sequence: TGTGCCAGCAAACGAGGACGGGGGAGGGGCACTGAAGCTTTCTTT.

The rearrangement uses TRBV7-9 and TRBJ1-4; no clear D. The CDR3 runs 16 residues. Germline assignment: CDR1 SEHNR and CDR2 FQNEAQ (reference sequence). Between the trimmed V and J ends, which lost 0 bases and 4 bases, there was a span of 12 bases. CDR3 residues: CASSLAYSTDNEKLFF. The DNA of the CDR3 is TGTGCCAGCAGCTTAGCGTACAGCACAGATAATGAAAAACTGTTTTTT.

This chain connects TRBV18 to TRBJ2-1; 7 bases fit TRBD1. V shed 0 bases and J 6 bases; nucleotides not matched to a gene: 8. Germline CDR1 is KGHSH and CDR2 is LQKENI. The length of the CDR3 is 16 residues. The CDR3 region is CASSPPNDRVPNEQFF. The CDR3 DNA is TGTGCCAGCTCACCACCCAACGACAGGGTCCCCAATGAGCAGTTCTTC.

This chain connects TRBV4-1 to TRBJ2-2, with 9 bases identical to TRBD1. The CDR3 is made up of 16 amino acids. Losses at the gene ends were 3 bases for V and 4 bases for J; bases not matched to a gene: 6. Germline V gene lookup returns CDR1 MGHRA and CDR2 YSYEKL. Here the CDR3 reads CASSHRQGVGTGELFF. The CDR3 nucleotides are TGCGCCAGCAGCCACAGACAGGGGGTAGGCACCGGGGAGCTGTTTTTT.

The gene calls are TRBV28 and TRBJ2-6; 9 bases are a match to TRBD1. The ends lost 6 bases at V and 0 bases at J; junction bases unmatched: 3. The length of the CDR3 is 16 residues. The germline V gene encodes CDR1 MDHEN and CDR2 SYDVKM. This chain's CDR3 is CASRGQGYSGANVLTF. The CDR3 nucleotides read TGTGCCAGCAGGGGACAGGGTTACTCTGGGGCCAACGTCCTGACTTTC. Full variable domain (outside the CDR3, taken from reference TRBV28 and TRBJ2-6): DVKVTQSSRYLVKRTGEKVFLECVQDMDHENMFWYRQDPGLGLRLIYFSYDVKMKEKGDIPEGYSVSREKKERFSLILESASTNQTSMYLCASRGQGYSGANVLTFGAGSRLTVL.

V and J are TRBV6-5 and TRBJ2-7, with 8 bases lining up with TRBD2. This CDR3 is 14 amino acids long. After removal of 6 bases from V and 3 bases from J, the junction contained 7 bases not matched to a gene. Germline loops: CDR1 MNHEY, CDR2 SVGAGI. CDR3 nucleotides: TGTGCCAGCAGGCCCGGACTAGCAGTCTACGAGCAGTACTTC. Its protein is CASRPGLAVYEQYF.

This clone was seen a single time. Mismatch with germline at one junction end may stem from a read error. The identical CDR3 is also encoded by other nucleotide sequences in the sample. V gene TRBV6-5 combines with J gene TRBJ2-7; 10 bases are a match to TRBD2. CDR3 size: 15 residues. Looked up from germline, CDR1 is MNHEY and CDR2 is SVGAGI. The chain's CDR3 is CASSYASGSTYEQYF. The CDR3 DNA sequence: TGTGCCAGCAGTTACGCTAGCGGGAGCACCTACGAACAGTACTTC.

This clone was observed a single time. The rearrangement links TRBV24-1 to TRBJ2-1; TRBD1 matches 9 bases. Trimming at V came to 3 bases and at J to 5 bases, leaving 7 bases not matched to a gene. The CDR3 has 16 amino acids. Germline-derived CDR1 and CDR2 are KGHDR and SFDVKD. The CDR3 DNA reads TGTGCCACCAGTGATCCTCCGGGACAGGGAAACAATGAGCAGTTCTTC. Encoded protein: CATSDPPGQGNNEQFF.

The chain has TRBV30 and TRBJ1-3; a possible D gene is TRBD1 (6 bases). There are 15 residues in the CDR3. CDR1 and CDR2 from the germline V gene are GTSNPN and SVGIG (reference sequence). V lost 3 bases, J lost 0 bases, and 12 bases lay in between. The CDR3 reads CAWSEDSPSGNTIYF. The CDR3, as DNA: TGTGCCTGGAGCGAGGACAGTCCCTCTGGAAACACCATATATTTT.

This chain connects TRBV30 to TRBJ1-4, with TRBD1 matching 9 bases. CDR1 and CDR2 from the germline V gene are GTSNPN and SVGIG (reference sequence). Trimming took 2 bases from V and 0 from J; bases not matched to a gene: 7. The CDR3 sequence is 17 residues long. CDR3 protein: CAWSHRGRGATNEKLFF. The CDR3 DNA reads as TGTGCCTGGAGTCACAGGGGGCGCGGGGCAACTAATGAAAAACTGTTTTTT. The full variable domain, rest sourced from reference TRBV30 and TRBJ1-4, is SQTIHQWPATLVQPVGSPLSLECTVEGTSNPNLYWYRQAAGRGLQLLFYSVGIGQISSEVPQNLSASRPQDRQFILSSKKLLLSDSGFYLCAWSHRGRGATNEKLFFGSGTQLSVL.

This chain connects TRBV27 to TRBJ2-3, with 7 bases matching TRBD2. Germline CDR1 reads MNHEY; CDR2 reads SMNVEV (reference sequence). The CDR3 has 15 amino acids. The junction had 11 bases not matched to a gene; V was cut back by 5 bases and J by 6 bases. Here the CDR3 DNA reads TGTGCCAGCAGTCCCACTCCTAGCGGAGGGGATACGCAGTATTTT. This gives the protein CASSPTPSGGDTQYF.

This chain joins TRBV21-1 and TRBJ2-7; TRBD1 is the table's D call and was not checked against the DNA. TRBV21-1 corresponds to a pseudogene. The CDR3 consists of 14 residues. CDR3 protein: CASSNTGDGYEQYF. In DNA, the CDR3 is TGTGCCAGCAGCAACACAGGGGATGGCTACGAGCAGTACTTC.

In this sample, this clone turned up a few times. The chain links TRBV5-5 to TRBJ1-2; D call uncertain. Germline CDR1 is SGHKS and CDR2 is YYEKEE (reference sequence). V was pared by 7 bases and J by 2 bases, with 3 bases between. This CDR3 is 10 amino acids long. CDR3 sequence: CASRNYGYTF. In DNA form, the CDR3 reads TGTGCCAGCCGGAACTATGGCTACACCTTC.

The chain combines TRBV3-1 (or the pseudogene TRBV3-2) with TRBJ2-7, with 9 bases identical to TRBD2. This CDR3 region has 15 residues. CDR1 is LGHDT and CDR2 is YNNKEL in the germline V gene (reference sequence). Trimming took 4 bases from V and 2 from J; bases not matched to a gene: 6. CDR3 sequence: CASSPEGLAPYEQYF. CDR3 DNA: TGTGCCAGCAGCCCCGAAGGACTAGCGCCCTACGAGCAGTACTTC.

By frequency in the sample, this clone is medium-sized. The chain uses TRBV28 and TRBJ1-4; D unresolved. The CDR3 runs to 13 residues. Germline CDR1 MDHEN, CDR2 SYDVKM. The V end was cut by 4 bases, the J end by 8 bases, with 11 bases between. The CDR3 loop reads CASSWRAGEKLFF. The CDR3 nucleotides are TGTGCCAGCAGTTGGAGGGCGGGCGAAAAACTGTTTTTT.

This clone occurred a few times. V gene TRBV3-1 (or the pseudogene TRBV3-2) combines with J gene TRBJ1-5, with 12 bases matching TRBD1. CDR3 size: 20 residues. The V gene's germline CDR1 is LGHDT and CDR2 YNNKEL (reference sequence). With 1 base clipped from V and 2 bases from J, the junction kept 12 bases outside the gene matches. Here the CDR3 DNA reads TGTGCCAGCAGCCAAGCGGGGACAGGGGGCGTCATATATCGCAATCAGCCCCAGCATTTT. Translating gives CASSQAGTGGVIYRNQPQHF.